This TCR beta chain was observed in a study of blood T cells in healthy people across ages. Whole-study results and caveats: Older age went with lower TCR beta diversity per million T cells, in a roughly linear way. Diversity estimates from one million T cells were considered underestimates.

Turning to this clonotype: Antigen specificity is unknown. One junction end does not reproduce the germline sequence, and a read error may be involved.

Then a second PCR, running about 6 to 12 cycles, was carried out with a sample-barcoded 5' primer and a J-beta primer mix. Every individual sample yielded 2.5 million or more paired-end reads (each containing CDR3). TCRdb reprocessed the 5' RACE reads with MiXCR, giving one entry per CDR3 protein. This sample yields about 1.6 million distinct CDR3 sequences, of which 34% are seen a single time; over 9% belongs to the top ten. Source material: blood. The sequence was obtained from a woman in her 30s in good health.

CDR3 amino acids: CSSSLHHSYEQYF. The CDR3 DNA reads as TGTTCCAGCAGCTTACACCATTCCTACGAGCAGTACTTC. This chain uses TRBV7-9 with TRBJ2-7; D is unresolved. Germline CDR1 SEHNR, CDR2 FQNEAQ (reference sequence). CDR3 length equals 13 residues.